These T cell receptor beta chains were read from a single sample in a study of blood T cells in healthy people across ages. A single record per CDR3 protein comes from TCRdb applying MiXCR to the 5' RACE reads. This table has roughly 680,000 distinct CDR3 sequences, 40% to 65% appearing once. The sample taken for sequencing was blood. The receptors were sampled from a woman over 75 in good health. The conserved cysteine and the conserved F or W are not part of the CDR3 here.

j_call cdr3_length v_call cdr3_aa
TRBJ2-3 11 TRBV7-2 ASSKAGGDTQY
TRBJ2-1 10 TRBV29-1 SVGRLNNEQF
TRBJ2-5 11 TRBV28 ASRDTMVGTQY
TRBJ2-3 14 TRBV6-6 ASSLYAGGSTDTQY
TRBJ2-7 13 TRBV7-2 ASSETSGGYYEQY
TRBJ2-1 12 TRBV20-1 SARIAGPYNEQF
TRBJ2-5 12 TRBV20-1 SARRGLPQETQY
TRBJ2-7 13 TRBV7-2 ASSLGTGLIYEQY
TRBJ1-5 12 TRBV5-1 ASSSGRVNQPQH
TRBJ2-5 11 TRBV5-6 ASSFRTEETQY
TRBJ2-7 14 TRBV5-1 ASSLARDNGFYEQY
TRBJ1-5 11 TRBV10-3 AINRDRNQPQH
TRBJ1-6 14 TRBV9 ASSVTGSSYNSPLH
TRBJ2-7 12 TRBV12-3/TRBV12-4 ASRRTGNSYEQY
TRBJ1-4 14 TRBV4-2 TSSHADSATNEKLF
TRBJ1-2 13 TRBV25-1 ASSASGTGIGGYT
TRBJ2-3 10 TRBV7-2 ASSPGWYTQY
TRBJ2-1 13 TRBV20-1 SAGAAGVPYNEQF
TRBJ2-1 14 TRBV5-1 ASSLAGAGLYNEQF
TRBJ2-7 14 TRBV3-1 ASSHQLAVTYNEQY
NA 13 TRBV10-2 ASSEAASGGHEQY
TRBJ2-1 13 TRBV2 ASVQALARYNEQF
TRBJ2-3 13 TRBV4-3 ASSQTRASTDTQY
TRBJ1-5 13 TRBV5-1 ASSPRGGTAQPQH
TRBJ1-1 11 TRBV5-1 ASSLTGITEAF
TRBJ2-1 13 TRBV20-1 SAIHPGFPYNEQF
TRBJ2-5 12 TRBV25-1 ASSEEKGYNEQY
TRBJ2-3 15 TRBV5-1 ASSLANRNQATDTQY
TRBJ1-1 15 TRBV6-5 ASSYQGSGRPSSEAF
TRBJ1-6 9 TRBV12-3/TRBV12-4 ASSRLGSLH
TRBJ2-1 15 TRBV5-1 ASSSTGVTGSCNEQF
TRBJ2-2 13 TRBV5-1 ASSLVAMNTGELF
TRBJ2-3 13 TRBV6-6 ASSARTGGTDTQY
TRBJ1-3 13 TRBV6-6 ASSLLGTVGNTIY
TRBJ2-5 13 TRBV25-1 ASSDFGTSSETQY
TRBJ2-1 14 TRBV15 ATSRDRGGLGGEQF
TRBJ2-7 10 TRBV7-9 ATGQDPYEQY
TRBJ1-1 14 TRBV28 ASSFWDRGVNTEAF
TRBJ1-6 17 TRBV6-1 ASSDSSGRRSSYNSPLH
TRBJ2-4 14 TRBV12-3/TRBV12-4 ASSPLGQTIKNIQY
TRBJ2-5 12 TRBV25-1 ASSDRLAGWAQY
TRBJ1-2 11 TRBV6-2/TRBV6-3 ASSPQDRGFYT